The 9 T cell receptor beta chains listed next were all sequenced from one sample in a study of blood T cell repertoires in COVID-19. The table came from immunoSEQ multiplex PCR; TCRdb's copy has only in-frame clones and leaves some out. Found here are about 200,000 clones, roughly four fifths of them singletons; the top ten hold 12%. The sequenced sample consisted of PBMCs or T cells enriched from blood (not recorded which). These receptor sequences come from a man aged 35 to 55 who had recovered from COVID-19.

The V call is TRBV3-1 (or the pseudogene TRBV3-2), the J call TRBJ2-5, with D perhaps matching TRBD2 (6 bases). V was shortened by 0 bases and J by 3 bases, with 8 bases between the two germline ends. Germline CDR1 reads LGHDT; CDR2 reads YNNKEL (reference sequence). CDR3 length equals 14 residues. As DNA, the CDR3 is TGTGCCAGCAGCCAAGAAGTAGCGGAAGAGACCCAGTACTTC. Translation gives CASSQEVAEETQYF.

The chain is built from TRBV9 and TRBJ2-3; a weak D match, TRBD1 (5 bases). Germline CDR1 SGDLS, CDR2 YYNGEE. The CDR3 is 14 residues long. The germline V and J ends were trimmed by 5 bases and 4 bases, with 14 bases remaining between them. The DNA for the CDR3 is TGTGCCAGCAGGGGTGGCAGGGATCCAGATACGCAGTATTTT. This codes for CASRGGRDPDTQYF.

There are a few counts of this clone. The CDR3 is CASSTLAGDPGELFF. CDR3 nucleotides: TGTGCCAGCAGTACTCTAGCGGGAGATCCCGGGGAGCTGTTTTTT. The chain has TRBV6-5 and TRBJ2-2; 10 bases agree with TRBD2. V lost 5 bases, J lost 6 bases, and 6 bases stayed unmatched. CDR3 size: 15 residues. Looked up from germline, CDR1 is MNHEY and CDR2 is SVGAGI.

Concerning this clone: One junction end disagrees with the germline gene, perhaps due to a read error. V usage is TRBV6-2 or TRBV6-3 and J usage is TRBJ2-1, with a tentative D call TRBD2 (6 bases). CDR3 length equals 17 residues. From germline, CDR1 is MNHEY and CDR2 SVGEGT. The chain's CDR3 is CTSSYGLGRSSYNEQFF. DNA of the CDR3: TGTACCAGCAGTTACGGGCTGGGGAGGAGCTCCTACAATGAGCAGTTCTTC.

This clone has a single count. The rearrangement joins TRBV9 to TRBJ1-1; 9 bases are a match to TRBD1. The length of the CDR3 is 18 residues. Trimming at V came to 1 base and at J to 1 base, leaving 11 bases not matched to a gene. Per germline, CDR1 SGDLS and CDR2 YYNGEE. CDR3 amino acids: CASSVTLDRGSGNTEAFF. The CDR3 bases are TGTGCCAGCAGCGTAACTCTGGACAGGGGATCGGGGAACACTGAAGCTTTCTTT.

The J gene is TRBJ2-7, the V gene TRBV6-5; TRBD2 agrees at 8 bases. Germline V gene sequence: CDR1 MNHEY, CDR2 SVGAGI. The J segment lost 1 base and the V segment lost 6 bases, leaving 8 bases of the junction unmatched. The CDR3 consists of 15 residues. This CDR3 is CASSLRTGGSYEQYF. For the CDR3, the DNA is TGTGCCAGCAGCCTACGGACGGGAGGGTCCTACGAGCAGTACTTC.

The CDR3: CASSELAGGDTQYF. CDR3 DNA sequence: TGTGCCAGCAGTGAACTAGCGGGAGGAGATACGCAGTATTTT. This rearrangement joins TRBV2 to TRBJ2-3; TRBD2 agrees at 11 bases. Germline loops: CDR1 SNHLY, CDR2 FYNNEI. V lost 2 bases and J lost 5; bases outside the gene matches: 0. The CDR3 consists of 14 residues.

This clone was detected only a few times. The J gene is TRBJ1-5, the V gene TRBV6-2 or TRBV6-3; 8 nucleotides agree with TRBD1. V was clipped by 5 bases and J by 0 bases; unmatched bases: 15. CDR3 length equals 19 residues. Per germline, CDR1 MNHEY and CDR2 SVGEGT. The CDR3 region is CASSTPGQVILLSNQPQHF. The CDR3 nucleotides are TGTGCCAGCAGTACGCCGGGACAGGTTATTCTTCTTAGCAATCAGCCCCAGCATTTT.

The chain uses TRBV6-2 or TRBV6-3 and TRBJ2-1, with TRBD1 as a possible D gene (5 bases). The V end was cut by 0 bases, the J end by 2 bases, with 8 bases between. Germline CDR1 is MNHEY and CDR2 is SVGEGT. The length of the CDR3 is 15 residues. CDR3 protein: CASSYSGRAYNEQFF. The CDR3 bases are TGTGCCAGCAGTTACTCGGGCAGGGCCTACAATGAGCAGTTCTTC.